Listed here are 26 T cell receptor beta chains from one sample, sequenced in a study of early T cells in non-severe SARS-CoV-2 infection. TCRdb analysed the 5' RACE reads with MiXCR anew, one entry per CDR3 protein. The data contain about 48,000 distinct CDR3 sequences, 7% to 8% of them singletons. Sequencing was done on a sample of whole blood. These receptors were collected from an adult who was a healthcare worker with PCR-confirmed SARS-CoV-2 infection or an uninfected control (not recorded which).

This clonotype was recorded at least ten times. The chain combines TRBV7-9 with TRBJ2-5; the D is unclear. The CDR3 has 13 residues. Trimming stripped 0 bases from V and 2 bases from J, with 4 bases between. The V gene's germline CDR1 is SEHNR and CDR2 FQNEAQ (reference sequence). The CDR3 protein is CASSLAIQETQYF. CDR3 coding DNA: TGTGCCAGCAGCTTAGCGATACAAGAGACCCAGTACTTC.

This clonotype was counted between two and nine times. The V gene is TRBV11-2, the J gene TRBJ2-7, with D perhaps TRBD1 or TRBD2 (5 bases each). The CDR3 is made up of 13 amino acids. Germline V gene data show CDR1 as SGHAT and CDR2 as FQNNGV. V was shortened by 1 base and J by 4 bases, with 8 bases between the two germline ends. The DNA for the CDR3 is TGTGCCAGCAGCTTAGGGGACGGGTACGAGCAGTACTTC. It translates to CASSLGDGYEQYF.

Ten or more counts support this clonotype. V gene TRBV30 combines with J gene TRBJ1-3, with TRBD1 matching 9 bases. V dropped 2 bases and J dropped 2; count of bases not matched to a gene: 4. The CDR3 consists of 15 residues. The germline V gene has CDR1 GTSNPN and CDR2 SVGIG (reference sequence). The CDR3 loop is CAWSTWDRAGNTIYF. The CDR3 DNA reads TGTGCCTGGAGTACATGGGACAGGGCTGGAAACACCATATATTTT.

This clonotype was seen only a few times. V gene TRBV5-1 combines with J gene TRBJ1-5; a weak D match, TRBD1 (6 bases). Trimming stripped 4 bases from V and 4 bases from J, with 12 bases between. CDR3 length: 14 amino acids. Germline V gene sequence: CDR1 SGHRS, CDR2 YFSETQ. DNA of the CDR3: TGCGCCAGCAGCCCAGGACAGACAAATCAGCCCCAGCATTTT. This codes for CASSPGQTNQPQHF.

This clonotype was recorded at least ten times. V is TRBV10-2 and J is TRBJ1-5; TRBD1 aligns across 9 bases. Germline assignment: CDR1 WSHSY and CDR2 SAAADI. The trim removed 2 bases at V and 5 bases at J, leaving 7 bases unmatched. The CDR3 length is 16 residues. In nucleotides, the CDR3 is TGCGCCAGCAGTGAGAGCGGGCGACAGGGGGATCAGCCCCAGCATTTT. As protein: CASSESGRQGDQPQHF.

This clonotype was seen ten or more times. V and J are TRBV14 and TRBJ2-1; 12 positions agree with TRBD2. The germline V gene has CDR1 SGHDN and CDR2 FVKESK. The CDR3 totals 16 residues. J lost 9 bases, V lost 5 bases, and 11 bases had no gene match. CDR3: CASSGLAGYLRGEQFF. The CDR3 DNA follows: TGTGCCAGCAGCGGACTAGCGGGGTATTTGAGAGGTGAGCAGTTCTTC.

Many counts were recorded for this clonotype. V usage is TRBV18 and J usage is TRBJ2-3; D is undetermined. Trimming stripped 3 bases from V and 1 base from J, with 5 bases between. The CDR3 contains 13 residues. The germline V gene has CDR1 KGHSH and CDR2 LQKENI. CDR3 nucleotides: TGTGCCAGCTCACCCGATGGCACAGATACGCAGTATTTT. It translates to CASSPDGTDTQYF.

The table lists this clonotype with a few counts. The chain couples TRBV2 to TRBJ1-2; D is uncertain. Germline V lookup: CDR1 SNHLY, CDR2 FYNNEI. The CDR3 sequence is 12 residues long. V lost 7 bases, J lost 2 bases, and 8 bases lay in between. The CDR3: CASIQKNYGYTF. The CDR3 coding sequence is TGTGCCAGCATCCAGAAGAACTATGGCTACACCTTC.

The chain has TRBV6-6 and TRBJ1-2; 10 positions match TRBD1. With V trimmed by 10 bases and J by 5 bases, 10 bases remained unmatched. The germline V gene has CDR1 MNHNY and CDR2 SVGAGI (reference sequence). The CDR3 runs to 14 residues. CDR3 DNA: TGTGCCATCGCCGGGACAGGGGATCGGTATGGCTACACCTTC. It codes for CAIAGTGDRYGYTF.

This clonotype came up many times. The chain uses TRBV18 and TRBJ2-3; D call uncertain. CDR3 length: 14 amino acids. From germline, CDR1 is KGHSH and CDR2 LQKENI. Trimming pared 3 bases from V and 1 base from J, leaving 8 bases between. The CDR3: CASSPQKGTDTQYF. In DNA, the CDR3 is TGTGCCAGCTCACCCCAAAAGGGCACAGATACGCAGTATTTT.

The rearrangement uses TRBV7-8 and TRBJ2-3; D is possibly TRBD1 (6 bases). The length of the CDR3 is 15 residues. Trimming cost V 1 base and J 3 bases, with 11 bases left between them. Germline CDR1 reads SGHVS; CDR2 reads FQNEAQ. The CDR3 sequence is CASSLEYRATDTQYF. CDR3 bases: TGTGCCAGCAGCTTAGAATACAGGGCTACAGATACGCAGTATTTT.

This sequence joins TRBV24-1 and TRBJ2-3, with 9 bases matching TRBD1. Germline values: CDR1 KGHDR, CDR2 SFDVKD. There are 15 residues in the CDR3. Trimming removed 4 bases from V and 3 bases from J; junction bases left unmatched: 4. The CDR3 region has the DNA TGTGCCACCAGTGAAGGGACAGGGATAACAGATACGCAGTATTTT. Amino acid sequence: CATSEGTGITDTQYF.

This clonotype has just a few counts. The rearrangement uses TRBV5-5 and TRBJ2-2; D call uncertain. The CDR3 is 13 residues long. Germline V lookup: CDR1 SGHKS, CDR2 YYEKEE (reference sequence). V lost 1 base and J 3 bases, leaving 4 bases between the germline ends. In nucleotides, the CDR3 is TGTGCCAGCAGCTTGTGGGACACCGGGGAGCTGTTTTTT. It codes for CASSLWDTGELFF.

This chain connects TRBV4-3 to TRBJ1-6; 8 nucleotides align to TRBD1. This CDR3 is 15 amino acids long. V was clipped by 0 bases and J by 9 bases; unmatched bases: 4. CDR1 is LGHNA and CDR2 is YSLEER in the germline V gene. The CDR3 here is CASSQEDRVGSPLHF. CDR3 in DNA: TGCGCCAGCAGCCAAGAGGACAGGGTGGGTTCACCCCTCCACTTT.

This clonotype was recorded at least ten times. CDR3 nucleotides: TGCAGTGCCGACAGTGCCCAAGAGACCCAGTACTTC. Its translation: CSADSAQETQYF. The chain employs TRBV20-1 and TRBJ2-5, with D possibly matching TRBD1 (5 bases). The CDR3 extends over 12 amino acids. Germline CDR1 is DFQATT and CDR2 is SNEGSKA (reference sequence). Trimming removed 6 bases from V and 1 base from J, with 9 bases in between.

This clonotype was recorded a few times. The chain is built from TRBV20-1 and TRBJ2-2; 9 nucleotides agree with TRBD2. CDR3 length: 17 residues. CDR1 DFQATT and CDR2 SNEGSKA come from the germline V gene (reference sequence). With V trimmed by 1 base and J by 5 bases, 11 bases remained unmatched. CDR3 protein: CSARVLAGFPGTGELFF. CDR3 DNA: TGCAGTGCTAGAGTGCTAGCGGGGTTTCCCGGGACCGGGGAGCTGTTTTTT.

Ten or more counts support this clonotype. The chain uses TRBV12-3 or TRBV12-4 and TRBJ1-5, with a tentative D call TRBD1 (5 bases). V lost 6 bases to trimming and J lost 0 bases, with 18 bases between them. The CDR3 loop spans 17 amino acids. CDR3 in amino acids: CASSQRWGSNSNQPQHF. In DNA form, the CDR3 reads TGTGCCAGCAGCCAGAGGTGGGGCTCGAATAGCAATCAGCCCCAGCATTTT.

This clonotype has at least ten counts. The chain links TRBV18 to TRBJ1-2, with TRBD1 matching 7 bases. J was trimmed by 7 bases and V by 3 bases; bases with no gene match: 5. The CDR3 sequence is 13 residues long. CDR1 is KGHSH, CDR2 LQKENI, per germline. The CDR3 sequence: CASSPPDRVGYTF. The CDR3 region has the DNA TGTGCCAGCTCACCCCCTGACAGGGTTGGCTACACCTTC.

The chain has TRBV19 and TRBJ2-1; 9 bases match TRBD2. V dropped 3 bases and J dropped 7; count of bases not matched to a gene: 7. The CDR3 spans 15 residues. Germline loops: CDR1 LNHDA, CDR2 SQIVND (reference sequence). CDR3: CASSIVAGGHNEQFF. In DNA, the CDR3 is TGTGCCAGTAGTATTGTTGCGGGGGGGCATAATGAGCAGTTCTTC.

This clonotype was recorded many times. This chain uses TRBV25-1 with TRBJ1-3; D is uncertain. From germline, CDR1 is MGHDK and CDR2 SYGVNS. CDR3 length: 15 amino acids. Trimming cost V 2 bases and J 0 bases, with 8 bases left between them. CDR3: CASSEGDRSGNTIYF. For the CDR3, the DNA is TGTGCCAGCAGTGAAGGAGACCGCTCTGGAAACACCATATATTTT.

Ten or more counts support this clonotype. This rearrangement joins TRBV27 to TRBJ2-3, with D possibly matching TRBD1 (6 bases). The CDR3 is 15 residues long. Germline V lookup: CDR1 MNHEY, CDR2 SMNVEV (reference sequence). The ends were cut back, 2 bases at V and 3 bases at J, with 12 bases in the middle. CDR3 in DNA: TGTGCCAGCAGTTTAAAGCCCAGGGGTACAGATACGCAGTATTTT. Its protein product is CASSLKPRGTDTQYF.

This clonotype was detected only a few times. The chain has TRBV6-1 and TRBJ1-5, with D possibly being TRBD1 (6 bases). The CDR3 spans 15 residues. V lost 11 bases, J lost 3 bases, and 20 bases lay in between. Per germline, CDR1 MNHNS and CDR2 SASEGT. This CDR3 is CAGALGTTNNQPQHF. The CDR3 coding sequence is TGTGCCGGGGCCCTCGGGACAACTAACAATCAGCCCCAGCATTTT.

This clonotype was counted at least ten times. The genes are TRBV7-8 and TRBJ2-1; D could derive from TRBD1 or TRBD2 (5 bases each). Germline assignment: CDR1 SGHVS and CDR2 FQNEAQ. V gave up 5 bases and J gave up 9 bases, with 23 bases separating them. This CDR3 spans 16 amino acids. The CDR3 sequence: CASSPISGILGGEQFF. The CDR3 nucleotides read TGTGCCAGCAGCCCCATCTCAGGGATTCTAGGAGGTGAGCAGTTCTTC.

This clonotype was observed a handful of times. The chain employs TRBV27 and TRBJ1-2; 9 bases match TRBD1. Germline-derived CDR1 and CDR2 are MNHEY and SMNVEV (reference sequence). The V gene end was trimmed by 4 bases and the J gene end by 4 bases; junction bases not matched to a gene: 7. The CDR3 totals 15 residues. CDR3 nucleotides: TGTGCCAGCAGTTCCCGGGACAGGGATAGCTATGGCTACACCTTC. Protein: CASSSRDRDSYGYTF.

This clonotype was counted at least ten times. The chain carries TRBV28 and TRBJ1-2, with D perhaps matching TRBD1 (6 bases). CDR3 length: 17 residues. Between the trimmed V and J ends, which lost 7 bases and 4 bases, there was a span of 25 bases. Germline V gene lookup returns CDR1 MDHEN and CDR2 SYDVKM. In DNA, the CDR3 is TGTGCCAGCATCGGGGGGGGCGATAACGATTTGATCTATGGCTACACCTTC. This translates into CASIGGGDNDLIYGYTF.

This clonotype was observed many times. The rearrangement joins TRBV12-3 or TRBV12-4 to TRBJ1-4, with a tentative D call TRBD1 (5 bases). The ends were cut back, 6 bases at V and 8 bases at J, with 13 bases in the middle. CDR3 length: 13 amino acids. The CDR3: CASSPWGEEKLFF. CDR3 DNA: TGTGCCAGCAGCCCCTGGGGGGAGGAAAAACTGTTTTTT.